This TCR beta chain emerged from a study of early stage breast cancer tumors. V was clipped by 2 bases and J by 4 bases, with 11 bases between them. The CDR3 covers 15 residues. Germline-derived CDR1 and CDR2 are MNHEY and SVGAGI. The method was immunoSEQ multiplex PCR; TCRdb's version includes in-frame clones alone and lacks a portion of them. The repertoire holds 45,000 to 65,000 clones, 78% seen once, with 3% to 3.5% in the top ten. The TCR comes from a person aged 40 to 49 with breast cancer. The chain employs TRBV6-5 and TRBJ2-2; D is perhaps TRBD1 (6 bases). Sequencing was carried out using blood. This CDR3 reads CASSYEAGATGELFF. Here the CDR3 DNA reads TGTGCCAGCAGTTACGAAGCAGGGGCCACCGGGGAGCTGTTTTTT.